What follows is one T cell receptor (beta chain) and its context. The antigen is not known. The V gene's germline CDR1 is SGHVS and CDR2 FQNEAQ. The ends lost 7 bases at V and 5 bases at J; junction bases unmatched: 11. CDR3 length: 15 amino acids. This entry comes from a study of blood T cells in healthy people across ages. Whole-study findings and limits: Per million T cells, the diversity of TCR beta decreased roughly linearly as age advanced.

Sample-barcoded 5' priming and a J-beta primer mix drove a second PCR of roughly 7 to 11 cycles. Each CDR3 protein gets one entry after TCRdb re-called the 5' RACE reads with MiXCR. The sample records 550,000 to 750,000 distinct CDR3 sequences, around a fifth being singletons. Donors gave about 10 milliliters of peripheral blood apiece. The source of this sequence is a man between 65 and 85 years old in good health. V gene TRBV7-8 combines with J gene TRBJ2-3, with TRBD1 identical over 8 bases. Sequenced: blood. In DNA form, the CDR3 reads TGTGCCAGCAAGGCGGCAGGGGGCGCGAAAGATACGCAGTATTTT. Encoded protein: CASKAAGGAKDTQYF.